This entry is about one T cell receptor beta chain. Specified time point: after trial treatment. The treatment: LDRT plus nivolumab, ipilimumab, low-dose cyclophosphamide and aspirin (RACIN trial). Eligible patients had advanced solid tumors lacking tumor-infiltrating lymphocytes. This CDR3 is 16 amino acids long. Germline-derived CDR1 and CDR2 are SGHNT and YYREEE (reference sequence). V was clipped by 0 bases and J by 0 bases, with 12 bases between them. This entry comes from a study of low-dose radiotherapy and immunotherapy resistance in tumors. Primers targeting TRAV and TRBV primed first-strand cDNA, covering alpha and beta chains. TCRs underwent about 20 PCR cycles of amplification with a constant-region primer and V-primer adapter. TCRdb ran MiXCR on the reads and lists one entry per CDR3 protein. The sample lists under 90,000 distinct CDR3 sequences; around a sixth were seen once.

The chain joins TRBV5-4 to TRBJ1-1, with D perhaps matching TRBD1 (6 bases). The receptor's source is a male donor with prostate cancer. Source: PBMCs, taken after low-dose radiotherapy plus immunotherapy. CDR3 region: CASSLVGARMNTEAFF. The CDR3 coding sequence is TGTGCCAGCAGCTTGGTGGGGGCTCGGATGAACACTGAAGCTTTCTTT.